This T cell receptor (beta chain) was recorded in a study of cytomegalovirus exposure and HLA in healthy donors. The assay was immunoSEQ multiplex PCR, and TCRdb's table has in-frame clones only and misses some. The sample yields around 300,000 clones, around 90% seen once. V lost 4 bases to trimming and J lost 3 bases; unmatched junction nucleotides: 8. CDR1 is SGHRS and CDR2 is YFSETQ in the germline V gene. This CDR3 contains 16 residues. The sequencing input was PBMCs. The V gene is TRBV5-1, the J gene TRBJ1-2, with 11 bases identical to TRBD1. The clonotype was recovered from a woman aged 25-40 years in good health and CMV-seropositive. The CDR3 here is CASSPSRDRGYYGYTF. CDR3 DNA sequence: TGCGCCAGCAGCCCGAGCCGGGACAGGGGGTACTATGGCTACACCTTC.